This TCR beta chain appears in the sequencing data of a study of OX40 agonist ivuxolimab in advanced cancers. Points from the study as a whole: Clonal expansion from baseline to week 6 occurred in both CD4+ and CD8+ T cells. Researchers did not determine the expanded peripheral T cells' antigen specificity.

Trimming pared 0 bases from V and 0 bases from J, leaving 9 bases between. Germline CDR1 MNHEY, CDR2 SVGAGI. CDR3 size: 16 residues. Concerning this clone: Its antigen is not identified.

The table came from immunoSEQ multiplex PCR; TCRdb's copy has only in-frame clones and leaves some out. The table has some 75,000 clones, less than 90% seen once. Patients were ineligible given autoimmune disease history or systemic immunosuppression. Patients had blood sampled at baseline and again on cycle 4 day 1 and cycle 7 day 1. The clonotype was recovered from an adult with an advanced solid tumor such as melanoma, head and neck, liver or kidney cancer. The sequences come from CD4+ or CD8+ T cells sorted from blood, collected in a trial of the OX40 agonist ivuxolimab. The V gene is TRBV6-5, the J gene TRBJ2-1; D call uncertain. The CDR3 here is CASSYSGSSSYNEQFF. As DNA, the CDR3 is TGTGCCAGCAGTTACTCAGGCAGTAGCTCCTACAATGAGCAGTTCTTC.